The clone carrying this TCR beta chain was counted ten times or more. Its antigen is undetermined. This record comes from a study of T cell repertoires in cytomegalovirus infection. Looking at the study overall: CMV infection plus the matching HLA type was flagged by public TCR beta signatures.

Findings and limits, study-wide: Summed frequency of public TCR beta families distinguished CMV carriers with the relevant HLA. HLA-C-restricted CMV-specific TCR beta clonotypes were dominant in the ex vivo response.

TCRdb processed the reads anew with MiXCR; each CDR3 protein has one entry. The profile shows under 350,000 distinct CDR3 sequences, more than 8% of them singletons. The junction had 6 bases not matched to a gene; V was cut back by 6 bases and J by 3 bases. This CDR3 contains 16 residues. Per germline, CDR1 MNHNS and CDR2 SASEGT. Source material: PBMCs. The receptor comes from a human donor in good health (CMV status not recorded). Some clones in this sample may be carry-over from other donors' samples. This chain connects TRBV6-1 to TRBJ2-7; 15 bases map to TRBD2. CDR3 sequence (DNA): TGTGCCAGCAGCGTCGGACTAGCGGGAGGGATCTACGAGCAGTACTTC. Translated, it gives CASSVGLAGGIYEQYF.